The present entry profiles one T cell receptor beta chain with its context. This CDR3 region has 15 residues. V shed 6 bases and J shed 0 bases, with 14 bases lying between them. Germline loops: CDR1 MDHEN, CDR2 SYDVKM. The sample originates from a study of cytomegalovirus exposure and HLA in healthy donors. 13 Jbeta primers and 60 Vbeta primers were used for the PCR. This table comes from immunoSEQ multiplex PCR, and its TCRdb copy is limited to in-frame clones, with some not included. The sample carries 130,000 to 150,000 clones, 76% recorded once. The gene calls are TRBV28 and TRBJ1-1; D might be TRBD1 (5 bases). This receptor was taken from a woman aged 40 to 50 in good health and CMV-seronegative. The sequencing sample was made of PBMCs. The CDR3 reads CASSLGRGLNTEAFF. CDR3 DNA: TGTGCCAGCAGCCTCGGGCGGGGCCTGAACACTGAAGCTTTCTTT.